The T cell receptor beta chain described here comes from a study of cytomegalovirus exposure and HLA in healthy donors. The V gene lost 4 bases and the J gene lost 7 bases, with 8 bases spanning the gap. CDR1 is SEHNR, CDR2 FQNEAQ, per germline (reference sequence). This CDR3 comprises 12 residues. PCR amplification relied on 60 Vbeta primers (plus 13 Jbeta primers). Libraries were prepared by immunoSEQ multiplex PCR; TCRdb keeps only in-frame clonotypes and omits some of them. The sample shows approximately 130,000 clones, 70% to 85% of them seen only once. Sequencing was carried out using PBMCs. This receptor was obtained from a man aged 50 or older in good health and CMV-seronegative. The chain has TRBV7-9 and TRBJ2-1, with D perhaps matching TRBD2 (6 bases). CDR3 sequence reads: CASSWGGNEQFF. Written as DNA, the CDR3 is TGTGCCAGCAGCTGGGGAGGAAATGAGCAGTTCTTC.